These 5 T cell receptor beta chains were all obtained from the same sample, sequenced in a study of blood T cell repertoires in COVID-19. Libraries were prepared by immunoSEQ multiplex PCR; TCRdb keeps only in-frame clonotypes and omits some of them. The sample has approximately 36,000 clones, about three quarters seen once; the top ten hold under 12%. The sample consisted of peripheral blood. The receptors come from a man between 65 and 79 years old with COVID-19, enrolled during active disease.

J is TRBJ2-1 and V is TRBV6-5, with TRBD1 identical over 9 bases. From germline, CDR1 is MNHEY and CDR2 SVGAGI. The junction had 5 bases not matched to a gene; V was cut back by 6 bases and J by 2 bases. The CDR3 is 15 residues long. The CDR3 loop is CASRRDRVAYNEQFF. The CDR3 region has the DNA TGTGCCAGCAGGAGGGACAGGGTAGCCTACAATGAGCAGTTCTTC.

The chain links TRBV7-2 to TRBJ2-1, with D perhaps matching TRBD1 (5 bases). V gave up 1 base and J gave up 8 bases, with 15 bases separating them. Germline V gives CDR1 SGHTA, CDR2 FQGNSA. CDR3 length equals 15 residues. The CDR3 region is CASSLGGPRAYEQFF. In DNA, the CDR3 is TGTGCCAGCAGCTTAGGGGGCCCCCGGGCGTATGAGCAGTTCTTC.

The genes are TRBV4-1 and TRBJ2-3; D might be TRBD1 (6 bases). Germline CDR1 and CDR2: MGHRA and YSYEKL. The V end was cut by 0 bases, the J end by 8 bases, with 12 bases between. The CDR3 contains 14 residues. The CDR3 loop is CASSQERDKVTQYF. CDR3 bases: TGCGCCAGCAGCCAAGAGAGGGACAAGGTTACGCAGTATTTT.

This sequence joins TRBV5-1 and TRBJ1-1; 7 nucleotides align to TRBD1. The CDR3 consists of 13 residues. Germline CDR1 reads SGHRS; CDR2 reads YFSETQ. The V segment lost 8 bases and the J segment 5 bases; nucleotides outside the gene matches: 9. DNA of the CDR3: TGCGCCAGTCAAGACAGGGCAAGAACTGAAGCTTTCTTT. This sequence encodes CASQDRARTEAFF.

This chain links TRBV2 with TRBJ2-1, with 12 bases identical to TRBD1. The junction had 18 bases not matched to a gene; V was cut back by 9 bases and J by 6 bases. The CDR3 is 18 residues long. CDR1 is SNHLY, CDR2 FYNNEI, per germline. In DNA form, the CDR3 reads TGTGCCAGTTCCGCGCCTCACGAGGGACAGGGGGCGATCAATGAGCAGTTCTTC. This encodes CASSAPHEGQGAINEQFF.